The 5 T cell receptor beta chains listed next were all sequenced from one sample in a study of T-cell memory formation after mild COVID-19. One entry per CDR3 protein, called by TCRdb with MiXCR from the 5' RACE reads. Among fewer than 350,000 distinct CDR3 sequences listed, about 13% were seen once. The specimen sequenced was PBMCs or a T cell subset sorted from them (not recorded which). Source of these receptors: a man in his late teens or twenties who had mild COVID-19 (a few samples of this study predate the infection). Cell type and time point are not known.

This clonotype was found a few times. CDR3 coding DNA: TGCAGTGCTAGAGATTGGGGACAGGGTATGAACATTCAGTACTTC. Its protein product is CSARDWGQGMNIQYF. This chain connects TRBV20-1 to TRBJ2-4; 9 bases agree with TRBD1. The germline CDR1 and CDR2 sequences are DFQATT and SNEGSKA (reference sequence). The CDR3 has 15 residues. After removal of 0 bases from V and 7 bases from J, the junction contained 7 bases not matched to a gene.

CDR3 sequence reads: CASSSGALSTDTQYF. The CDR3, as DNA: TGTGCCAGCAGCTCAGGGGCCCTTAGCACAGATACGCAGTATTTT. V and J are TRBV7-2 and TRBJ2-3; tentative D call: TRBD1 (6 bases). The germline gives CDR1 SGHTA, CDR2 FQGNSA. The CDR3 loop spans 15 amino acids. Between the trimmed V and J ends, which lost 4 bases and 0 bases, there was a span of 11 bases.

The rearrangement joins TRBV12-3 or TRBV12-4 to TRBJ2-7; D ambiguous. The CDR3 has 15 residues. The ends were cut back, 1 base at V and 0 bases at J, with 10 bases in the middle. The CDR3 DNA follows: TGTGCCAGCAGTTTAGGGGCCTTGAGCTCCTACGAGCAGTACTTC. Its protein is CASSLGALSSYEQYF.

The DNA of the CDR3 is TGTGCCAGTTGGAGCGGGGGGACCACAGATACGCAGTATTTT. It yields the protein CASWSGGTTDTQYF. The chain has TRBV19 and TRBJ2-3; the match to TRBD2 covers 9 bases. Germline CDR1 and CDR2: LNHDA and SQIVND (reference sequence). V dropped 8 bases and J dropped 2; count of bases not matched to a gene: 5. The CDR3 extends over 14 amino acids.

This clonotype has only a few counts. The chain recombines TRBV5-5 with TRBJ2-3, with 9 bases identical to TRBD2. Germline values: CDR1 SGHKS, CDR2 YYEKEE (reference sequence). Unmatched junction bases numbered 16, after V lost 7 bases and J lost 1 base. CDR3 length equals 18 residues. CDR3 DNA: TGTGCCAGCCGGCCGTGGGTAGCGGGGGAGAGACGCACAGATACGCAGTATTTT. It codes for CASRPWVAGERRTDTQYF.